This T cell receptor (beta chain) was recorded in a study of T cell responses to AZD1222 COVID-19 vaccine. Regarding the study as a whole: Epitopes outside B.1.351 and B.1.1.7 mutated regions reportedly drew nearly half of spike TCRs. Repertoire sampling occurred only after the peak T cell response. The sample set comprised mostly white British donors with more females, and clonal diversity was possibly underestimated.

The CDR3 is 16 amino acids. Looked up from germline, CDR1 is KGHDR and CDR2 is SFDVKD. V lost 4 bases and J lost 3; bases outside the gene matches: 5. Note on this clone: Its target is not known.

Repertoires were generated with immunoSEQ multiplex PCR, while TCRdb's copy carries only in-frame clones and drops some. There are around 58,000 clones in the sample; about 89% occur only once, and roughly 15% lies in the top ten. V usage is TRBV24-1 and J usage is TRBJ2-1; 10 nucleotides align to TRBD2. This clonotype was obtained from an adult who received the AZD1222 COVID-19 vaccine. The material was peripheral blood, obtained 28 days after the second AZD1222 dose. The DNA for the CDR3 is TGTGCCACCAGTGAAGGACTAGCGGAGATCTACAATGAGCAGTTCTTC. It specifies CATSEGLAEIYNEQFF.